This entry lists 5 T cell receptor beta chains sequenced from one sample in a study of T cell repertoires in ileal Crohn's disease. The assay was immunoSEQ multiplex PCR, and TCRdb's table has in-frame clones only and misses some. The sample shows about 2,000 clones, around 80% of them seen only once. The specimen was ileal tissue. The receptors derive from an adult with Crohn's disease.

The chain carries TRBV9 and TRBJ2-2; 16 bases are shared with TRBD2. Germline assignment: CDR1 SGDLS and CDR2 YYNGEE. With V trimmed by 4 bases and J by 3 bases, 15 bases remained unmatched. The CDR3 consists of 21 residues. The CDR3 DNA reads TGTGCCAGCAGCCCCCCCCGACCGGGACTAGCGGGAGGGCAATACACCGGGGAGCTGTTTTTT. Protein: CASSPPRPGLAGGQYTGELFF.

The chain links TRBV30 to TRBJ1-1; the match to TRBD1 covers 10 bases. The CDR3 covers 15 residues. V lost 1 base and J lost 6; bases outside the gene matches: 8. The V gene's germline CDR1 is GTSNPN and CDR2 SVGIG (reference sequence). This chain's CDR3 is CAWSAAGDRGSEAFF. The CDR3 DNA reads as TGTGCCTGGAGTGCCGCAGGGGACAGGGGATCTGAAGCTTTCTTT.

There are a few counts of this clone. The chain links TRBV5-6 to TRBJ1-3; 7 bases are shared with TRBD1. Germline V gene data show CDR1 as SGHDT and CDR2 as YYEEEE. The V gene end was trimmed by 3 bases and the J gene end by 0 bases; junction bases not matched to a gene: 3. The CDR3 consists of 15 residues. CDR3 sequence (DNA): TGTGCCAGCAGCTACAGGGACAGCTCTGGAAACACCATATATTTT. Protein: CASSYRDSSGNTIYF.

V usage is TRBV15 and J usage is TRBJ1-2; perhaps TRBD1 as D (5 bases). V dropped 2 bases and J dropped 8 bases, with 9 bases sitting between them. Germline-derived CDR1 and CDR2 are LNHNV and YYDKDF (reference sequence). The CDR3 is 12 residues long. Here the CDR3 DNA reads TGTGCCACCAGCAGACAGGGTGACGGCTACACCTTC. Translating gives CATSRQGDGYTF. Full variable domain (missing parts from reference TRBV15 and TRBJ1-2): DAMVIQNPRYQVTQFGKPVTLSCSQTLNHNVMYWYQQKSSQAPKLLFHYYDKDFNNEADTPDNFQSRRPNTSFCFLDIRSPGLGDTAMYLCATSRQGDGYTFGSGTRLTVV.

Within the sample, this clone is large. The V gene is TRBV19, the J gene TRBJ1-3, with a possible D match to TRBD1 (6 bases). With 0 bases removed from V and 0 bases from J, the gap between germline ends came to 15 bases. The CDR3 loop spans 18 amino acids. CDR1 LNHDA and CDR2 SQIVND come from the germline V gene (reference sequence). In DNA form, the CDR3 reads TGTGCCAGTAGTATAGATGCCCCGGACAGCTACTCTGGAAACACCATATATTTT. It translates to CASSIDAPDSYSGNTIYF.